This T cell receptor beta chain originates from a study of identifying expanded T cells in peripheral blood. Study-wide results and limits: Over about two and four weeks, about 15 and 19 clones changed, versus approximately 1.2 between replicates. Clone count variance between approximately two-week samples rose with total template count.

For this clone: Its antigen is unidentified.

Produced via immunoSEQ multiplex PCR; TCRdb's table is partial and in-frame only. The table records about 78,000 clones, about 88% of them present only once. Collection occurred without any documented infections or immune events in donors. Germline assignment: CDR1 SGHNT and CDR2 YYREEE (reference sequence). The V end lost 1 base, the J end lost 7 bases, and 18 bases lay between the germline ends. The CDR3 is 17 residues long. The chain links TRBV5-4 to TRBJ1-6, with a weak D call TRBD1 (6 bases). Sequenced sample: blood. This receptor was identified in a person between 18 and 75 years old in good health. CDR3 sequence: CASSLWGQGTANSPLHF. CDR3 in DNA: TGTGCCAGCAGCTTGTGGGGGCAGGGTACCGCCAATTCACCCCTCCACTTT. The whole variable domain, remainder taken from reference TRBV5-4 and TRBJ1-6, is ETGVTQSPTHLIKTRGQQVTLRCSSQSGHNTVSWYQQALGQGPQFIFQYYREEENGRGNFPPRFSGLQFPNYSSELNVNALELDDSALYLCASSLWGQGTANSPLHFGNGTRLTVT.